This T cell receptor (beta chain) was captured by sequencing in a study of T cells after yellow fever vaccination. Study overall: Those fractions that held only low numbers of cells were prepared using the SMART-Seq v4 Ultra Low Input RNA kit.

The germline V gene encodes CDR1 SGDLS and CDR2 YYNGEE. CDR3 length equals 13 residues. V lost 1 base, J lost 5 bases, and 4 bases lay in between. Concerning this clonotype itself: Its antigen is undetermined.

Broader study findings: Some clonotypes were seen in both the CD4 and the CD8 compartments. These made up a small share and likely arose from convergent recombination. Reappearance after the booster was seen for most primary-vaccination clones, at 95% to 97% CD4 and 75% to 90% CD8.

Universal primer sites and UMIs were introduced during 5'RACE template-switching synthesis of TCR cDNA. TCRdb re-called the 5' RACE reads through MiXCR, storing one row per CDR3 protein. This table holds 450,000 to 650,000 distinct CDR3 sequences, approximately 15% found once. The chain carries TRBV9 and TRBJ1-6; no clear D gene. Sample: PBMCs, taken on the day of the yellow fever booster vaccination. This clonotype was obtained from a man aged 25-40 years who received the YFV17D yellow fever vaccine. CDR3 in DNA: TGTGCCAGCAGCGTAAAAGATAATTCACCCCTCCACTTT. Translating gives CASSVKDNSPLHF. The whole variable domain, remainder taken from reference TRBV9 and TRBJ1-6, is DSGVTQTPKHLITATGQRVTLRCSPRSGDLSVYWYQQSLDQGLQFLIQYYNGEERAKGNILERFSAQQFPDLHSELNLSSLELGDSALYFCASSVKDNSPLHFGNGTRLTVT.